These 21 T cell receptor beta chains were sequenced from one sample in a study of T cells in Graves' hyperthyroidism and ophthalmopathy. The TCR beta CDR3 regions underwent amplification using RNA transcripts as the source. A first-round RT-PCR of the TCR CDR3 used the HTBI primer set. MiXCR, applied by TCRdb to the multiplex PCR reads, yields one record per CDR3 protein. The table shows roughly 550,000 distinct CDR3 sequences, with roughly 16% occurring only once. Input material: blood. The receptors shown here come from a young woman with Graves' ophthalmopathy.

J is TRBJ2-2 and V is TRBV20-1; maybe TRBD2 (5 bases). Between the trimmed V and J ends, which lost 0 bases and 2 bases, there was a span of 10 bases. Germline-derived CDR1 and CDR2 are DFQATT and SNEGSKA (reference sequence). The CDR3 covers 15 residues. In DNA, the CDR3 is TGCAGTGCTAGAGATGGCGGGCGAAACACCGGGGAGCTGTTTTTT. This codes for CSARDGGRNTGELFF.

This clonotype was counted ten times or more. The CDR3 nucleotides are TGTGCCAGCAGCTGGTTGTCACAGAACTACAATGAGCAGTTCTTC. Residues: CASSWLSQNYNEQFF. V is TRBV5-5 and J is TRBJ2-1; D is unresolved. The germline V gene encodes CDR1 SGHKS and CDR2 YYEKEE (reference sequence). The V end was cut by 3 bases, the J end by 3 bases, with 13 bases between. The length of the CDR3 is 15 residues.

The CDR3 nucleotides are TGTGCCAGCAGTTACTCCGGTCGGACCGGGGAGCTGTTTTTT. Translation: CASSYSGRTGELFF. This chain uses TRBV6-2 or TRBV6-3 with TRBJ2-2; D is unclear. The length of the CDR3 is 14 residues. Between the trimmed V and J ends, which lost 0 bases and 5 bases, there was a span of 7 bases. Germline V lookup: CDR1 MNHEY, CDR2 SVGEGT.

This clonotype has a count of ten or more. The chain recombines TRBV28 with TRBJ2-1; D is possibly TRBD2 (5 bases). This CDR3 has 15 amino acids. V was cut by 5 bases and J by 6 bases, with 17 bases left in between. Germline CDR1 is MDHEN and CDR2 is SYDVKM. DNA for the CDR3: TGTGCCAGCAGTGCAAATTTGAAGAGCGGCAATGAGCAGTTCTTC. It is translated as CASSANLKSGNEQFF.

This clonotype was seen at least ten times. The chain carries TRBV20-1 and TRBJ1-2; the match to TRBD1 covers 8 bases. V gave up 8 bases and J gave up 4 bases; unmatched junction bases: 9. Germline V CDR1 and CDR2: DFQATT, SNEGSKA (reference sequence). The CDR3 contains 13 residues. CDR3 DNA: TGCAGTCCTTGGGACAGGAACTCCTATGGCTACACCTTC. Protein product: CSPWDRNSYGYTF.

This clonotype appeared a few times. This sequence joins TRBV20-1 and TRBJ1-1; the D gene is possibly TRBD1 (6 bases). CDR3 length equals 14 residues. CDR1 DFQATT and CDR2 SNEGSKA come from the germline V gene (reference sequence). Between the trimmed V and J ends, which lost 7 bases and 4 bases, there was a span of 19 bases. The CDR3 is CSVSRGRLSTEAFF. In DNA form, the CDR3 reads TGCAGTGTATCCCGGGGGCGCTTGAGCACTGAAGCTTTCTTT.

The rearrangement uses TRBV5-6 and TRBJ2-1; TRBD2 aligns across 7 bases. The length of the CDR3 is 16 residues. The germline CDR1 and CDR2 sequences are SGHDT and YYEEEE. V was pared by 0 bases and J by 4 bases, with 7 bases of the junction left unmatched. DNA of the CDR3: TGTGCCAGCAGCTTGGAACGAGCGGGACGTTACAATGAGCAGTTCTTC. This sequence encodes CASSLERAGRYNEQFF.

The J gene is TRBJ2-1, the V gene TRBV5-1; weak D call: TRBD2 (5 bases). With 5 bases removed from V and 2 bases from J, the gap between germline ends came to 11 bases. The V gene's germline CDR1 is SGHRS and CDR2 YFSETQ. This CDR3 has 14 amino acids. The DNA of the CDR3 is TGCGCCAGCAGAAGGACTGATCCCTACAATGAGCAGTTCTTC. Amino acids: CASRRTDPYNEQFF.

This clonotype showed up many times. The chain has TRBV6-1 and TRBJ1-1; D perhaps matches TRBD1 (5 bases). This CDR3 comprises 14 residues. Germline CDR1 reads MNHNS; CDR2 reads SASEGT. Trimming took 5 bases from V and 5 from J, leaving 15 bases between them. This CDR3 is CASSTRGRGTEAFF. The CDR3 bases are TGTGCCAGCAGTACCAGAGGGCGGGGGACTGAAGCTTTCTTT.

This clonotype was counted many times. The rearrangement joins TRBV20-1 to TRBJ2-1; maybe TRBD2 (6 bases). The germline V gene has CDR1 DFQATT and CDR2 SNEGSKA (reference sequence). V gave up 6 bases and J gave up 5 bases, with 20 bases separating them. The CDR3 contains 15 residues. The chain's CDR3 is CSAAAVGRDNNEQFF. The CDR3 nucleotides are TGCAGTGCCGCCGCTGTCGGGAGAGACAACAATGAGCAGTTCTTC.

V usage is TRBV19 and J usage is TRBJ1-1; the D gene is possibly TRBD1 (6 bases). Looked up from germline, CDR1 is LNHDA and CDR2 is SQIVND (reference sequence). The CDR3 has 15 amino acids. V shed 5 bases and J shed 4 bases, with 17 bases lying between them. The CDR3 region has the DNA TGTGCCAGTAGTCTGGAGGGGGTGCTGAGCACTGAAGCTTTCTTT. It translates to CASSLEGVLSTEAFF.

The J gene is TRBJ2-7, the V gene TRBV11-2, with TRBD2 identical over 11 bases. The germline CDR1 and CDR2 sequences are SGHAT and FQNNGV. The CDR3 has 17 amino acids. Trimming removed 5 bases from V and 4 bases from J; junction bases left unmatched: 13. The CDR3 spells CASSPGGGTSGGYEQYF. CDR3 nucleotide sequence: TGTGCCAGCAGCCCAGGTGGGGGGACTAGCGGAGGATACGAGCAGTACTTC.

The chain uses TRBV6-2 or TRBV6-3 and TRBJ1-4; possible D gene TRBD1, 5 bases. Per germline, CDR1 MNHEY and CDR2 SVGEGT. With 6 bases removed from V and 1 base from J, the gap between germline ends came to 33 bases. This CDR3 is 22 amino acids long. DNA of the CDR3: TGTGCCAGCAGGAGTCGGCAGGGTCGATCTTTGGCCCTCGGTGGAACTAATGAAAAACTGTTTTTT. This gives the protein CASRSRQGRSLALGGTNEKLFF.

The chain uses TRBV6-5 and TRBJ2-5; D uncertain. This CDR3 has 16 residues. CDR1 is MNHEY and CDR2 is SVGAGI in the germline V gene. V was clipped by 0 bases and J by 4 bases, with 15 bases between them. CDR3 amino acids: CASSYSGPKARETQYF. DNA of the CDR3: TGTGCCAGCAGTTACTCAGGTCCAAAAGCCCGAGAGACCCAGTACTTC.

The chain carries TRBV28 and TRBJ1-1, with D perhaps matching TRBD1 (5 bases). The ends were cut back, 10 bases at V and 6 bases at J, with 12 bases in the middle. The CDR3 consists of 11 residues. Germline lookup yields CDR1 MDHEN and CDR2 SYDVKM. CDR3 sequence reads: CATAGAAEAFF. The DNA for the CDR3 is TGTGCCACCGCTGGGGCTGCTGAAGCTTTCTTT.

This clonotype was observed many times. The gene calls are TRBV11-2 and TRBJ2-2, with TRBD1 matching 7 bases. The germline CDR1 and CDR2 sequences are SGHAT and FQNNGV. J lost 1 base, V lost 1 base, and 0 bases had no gene match. The CDR3 runs to 15 residues. This chain's CDR3 is CASSLGTGNTGELFF. In DNA form, the CDR3 reads TGTGCCAGCAGCTTAGGGACAGGGAACACCGGGGAGCTGTTTTTT.

This clonotype showed up many times. The rearrangement joins TRBV20-1 to TRBJ1-1; D not certain. The CDR3 runs to 12 residues. Trimming took 2 bases from V and 2 from J, leaving 6 bases between them. CDR1 and CDR2 from the germline V gene are DFQATT and SNEGSKA (reference sequence). CDR3 DNA sequence: TGCAGTGCTAGATTCAGCAACACTGAAGCTTTCTTT. Translating it yields CSARFSNTEAFF.

This clonotype has a count of ten or more. The V and J genes are TRBV12-3 or TRBV12-4 and TRBJ2-1; D gene uncertain. The CDR3 is 11 amino acids. V shed 2 bases and J shed 9 bases, with 5 bases lying between them. This chain's CDR3 is CASSLRFEQFF. The CDR3, as DNA: TGTGCCAGCAGTTTACGTTTTGAGCAGTTCTTC.

This clonotype was seen a few times. The chain combines TRBV6-2 or TRBV6-3 with TRBJ1-2; D is ambiguous. CDR1 and CDR2 from the germline V gene are MNHEY and SVGEGT. CDR3 length: 12 amino acids. The V gene lost 5 bases and the J gene lost 3 bases, with 7 bases spanning the gap. The CDR3, as DNA: TGTGCCAGCAGTACGATTGACTATGGCTACACCTTC. It specifies CASSTIDYGYTF.

This clonotype was detected many times. The V and J genes are TRBV19 and TRBJ2-1, with 7 bases matching TRBD2. From germline, CDR1 is LNHDA and CDR2 SQIVND (reference sequence). Trimming took 7 bases from V and 0 from J; bases not matched to a gene: 3. The CDR3 is 14 residues long. CDR3 DNA: TGTGCCAGTACTCCGGGAGGCTCCTACAATGAGCAGTTCTTC. It specifies CASTPGGSYNEQFF.

This rearrangement joins TRBV6-1 to TRBJ2-2; TRBD1 agrees at 8 bases. This CDR3 is 14 amino acids long. From germline, CDR1 is MNHNS and CDR2 SASEGT. V trimming: 6 bases; J trimming: 5 bases; junction bases outside the gene matches: 5. Here the CDR3 reads CASRKDRATGELFF. The CDR3 DNA sequence: TGTGCCAGCAGGAAGGACAGGGCAACCGGGGAGCTGTTTTTT.